This T cell receptor (beta chain) was identified in a study of control samples from healthy donors and cancer patients. The CDR3 is made up of 16 amino acids. The V and J ends lost 1 base and 3 bases respectively, with 12 bases between them. Germline values: CDR1 LGHNA, CDR2 YNFKEQ. Data came from immunoSEQ multiplex PCR; TCRdb stores just in-frame clones and leaves some out. Among about 130,000 clones listed, about 95% were seen once. Sequenced: blood. This TCR derives from a young man in good health. The rearrangement joins TRBV4-2 to TRBJ1-4; D is unclear. The CDR3 loop is CASSQAMAGPNEKLFF. DNA for the CDR3: TGTGCCAGCAGCCAAGCCATGGCAGGTCCTAATGAAAAACTGTTTTTT.